The 16 T cell receptor beta chains in this list originate from one sample, sequenced in a study of cytomegalovirus exposure and HLA in healthy donors. Some clones are missing from TCRdb's copy, which holds only in-frame ones; the method was immunoSEQ multiplex PCR. The table lists 80,000 to 100,000 clones, around nine tenths of them singletons. Sequencing was carried out using PBMCs. The receptors stem from a woman aged 30 to 39 in good health and CMV-seronegative.

The chain uses TRBV6-1 and TRBJ1-5, with a tentative D call TRBD1 (6 bases). This CDR3 comprises 15 residues. In germline, CDR1 is MNHNS, CDR2 SASEGT. V was shortened by 3 bases and J by 4 bases, with 13 bases between the two germline ends. CDR3 in DNA: TGTGCCAGCAGTGACGCGCAGGGGTGGAATCAGCCCCAGCATTTT. This sequence encodes CASSDAQGWNQPQHF.

The rearrangement joins TRBV18 to TRBJ1-5, with D uncertain. This CDR3 has 13 amino acids. The ends were cut back, 3 bases at V and 0 bases at J, with 3 bases in the middle. The germline gives CDR1 KGHSH, CDR2 LQKENI. CDR3 protein: CASSPYSNQPQHF. CDR3 in DNA: TGTGCCAGCTCACCCTATAGCAATCAGCCCCAGCATTTT.

This clone was seen once. The chain uses TRBV6-1 and TRBJ2-7; 7 positions agree with TRBD1. The junction had 12 bases not matched to a gene; V was cut back by 4 bases and J by 6 bases. This CDR3 contains 15 residues. In germline, CDR1 is MNHNS, CDR2 SASEGT. CDR3 DNA sequence: TGTGCCAGCAGTGCTTTGAGACAGGGCTTCGGCGAGCAGTACTTC. This codes for CASSALRQGFGEQYF.

The chain joins TRBV5-1 to TRBJ2-2; 7 nucleotides align to TRBD2. This CDR3 spans 16 amino acids. Germline V gives CDR1 SGHRS, CDR2 YFSETQ. Unmatched junction bases numbered 8, after V lost 3 bases and J lost 3 bases. The CDR3 loop reads CASSYGLLADTGELFF. CDR3 bases: TGCGCCAGCAGCTATGGACTTCTAGCGGACACCGGGGAGCTGTTTTTT.

The J gene is TRBJ1-3, the V gene TRBV5-1; D is perhaps TRBD1 (5 bases). CDR3 size: 14 residues. Trimming stripped 0 bases from V and 3 bases from J, with 7 bases between. Per germline, CDR1 SGHRS and CDR2 YFSETQ. DNA of the CDR3: TGCGCCAGCAGCTTGGCAGGGATTGGAAACACCATATATTTT. Protein sequence: CASSLAGIGNTIYF.

This chain's CDR3 is CVTTGGRGYTF. CDR3 nucleotide sequence: TGTGTCACGACGGGGGGCCGAGGCTACACCTTC. The genes are TRBV28 and TRBJ1-2, with D possibly matching TRBD1 (6 bases). Germline V gives CDR1 MDHEN, CDR2 SYDVKM. This CDR3 has 11 amino acids.

This chain joins TRBV7-9 and TRBJ1-5, with D maybe TRBD1 (6 bases). V lost 6 bases and J lost 6, with 24 bases in between. The CDR3 is made up of 17 amino acids. CDR1 SEHNR and CDR2 FQNEAQ come from the germline V gene (reference sequence). CDR3 coding DNA: TGTGCCAGCAGTCCTCACGGTGAAACAGGGTCGCCTCAGCCCCAGCATTTT. Translated: CASSPHGETGSPQPQHF. Together with reference TRBV7-9 and TRBJ1-5, the CDR3 gives the full variable domain: DTGVSQNPRHKITKRGQNVTFRCDPISEHNRLYWYRQTLGQGPEFLTYFQNEAQLEKSRLLSDRFSAERPKGSFSTLEIQRTEQGDSAMYLCASSPHGETGSPQPQHFGDGTRLSIL.

This clone was seen only once. V gene TRBV18 combines with J gene TRBJ2-3; D is ambiguous. With 2 bases removed from V and 2 bases from J, the gap between germline ends came to 8 bases. Germline V gene lookup returns CDR1 KGHSH and CDR2 LQKENI. This CDR3 comprises 14 residues. In DNA form, the CDR3 reads TGTGCCAGCTCACCATCCGCAGACACAGATACGCAGTATTTT. As protein: CASSPSADTDTQYF.

J is TRBJ2-7 and V is TRBV4-1; possibly TRBD1 for D (5 bases). CDR3 length equals 15 residues. CDR1 and CDR2 (germline): MGHRA, YSYEKL. Trimming removed 0 bases from V and 7 bases from J, with 16 bases in between. The CDR3 loop reads CASSQEAPAPGEQYF. Here the CDR3 DNA reads TGCGCCAGCAGCCAAGAGGCCCCCGCTCCAGGGGAGCAGTACTTC.

The V call is TRBV5-6, the J call TRBJ2-1; D possibly corresponds to TRBD2 (5 bases). Per germline, CDR1 SGHDT and CDR2 YYEEEE. V was trimmed by 3 bases and J by 3 bases, leaving 13 bases between them. The CDR3 totals 15 residues. The CDR3, as DNA: TGTGCCAGCAGCTCAGGACCGACTAACTACAATGAGCAGTTCTTC. Amino acid sequence: CASSSGPTNYNEQFF.

This rearrangement joins TRBV5-5 to TRBJ1-4; TRBD1 matches at 7 bases. The germline V gene has CDR1 SGHKS and CDR2 YYEKEE (reference sequence). Trimming cost V 4 bases and J 4 bases; bases outside gene matches: 7. CDR3 length equals 15 residues. CDR3 DNA sequence: TGTGCCAGCAGCCAGGGGGAGGTGCTTAATGAAAAACTGTTTTTT. Amino acid sequence: CASSQGEVLNEKLFF.

The chain links TRBV7-9 to TRBJ2-2, with a weak D call TRBD1 (5 bases). The CDR3 is 15 amino acids. Trimming shortened V by 5 bases and J by 0 bases, and 10 bases separated the two germline ends. Germline V gene data show CDR1 as SEHNR and CDR2 as FQNEAQ (reference sequence). This CDR3 reads CASSKTEANTGELFF. The CDR3 bases are TGTGCCAGCAGCAAGACAGAGGCGAACACCGGGGAGCTGTTTTTT. The entire variable domain, with the rest obtained from reference TRBV7-9 and TRBJ2-2, is as follows: DTGVSQNPRHKITKRGQNVTFRCDPISEHNRLYWYRQTLGQGPEFLTYFQNEAQLEKSRLLSDRFSAERPKGSFSTLEIQRTEQGDSAMYLCASSKTEANTGELFFGEGSRLTVL.

The chain recombines TRBV5-1 with TRBJ1-2; D unresolved. CDR1 is SGHRS and CDR2 is YFSETQ in the germline V gene. This CDR3 is built from 13 residues. Deletions cut 3 bases from V and 3 bases from J, with 9 bases between. As DNA, the CDR3 is TGCGCCAGCAGCTGGAATACAGACTATGGCTACACCTTC. It yields the protein CASSWNTDYGYTF.

CDR3 loop: CSVTGPSGNTIYF. Written as DNA, the CDR3 is TGCAGCGTTACAGGTCCTTCTGGAAACACCATATATTTT. The V and J genes are TRBV29-1 and TRBJ1-3, with a possible D match to TRBD1 (5 bases). The CDR3 runs 13 residues. CDR1 SQVTM and CDR2 ANQGSEA come from the germline V gene. The V and J ends lost 5 bases and 1 base respectively, with 9 bases between them. The full variable domain, rest sourced from reference TRBV29-1 and TRBJ1-3, is SAVISQKPSRDICQRGTSLTIQCQVDSQVTMMFWYRQQPGQSLTLIATANQGSEATYESGFVIDKFPISRPNLTFSTLTVSNMSPEDSSIYLCSVTGPSGNTIYFGEGSWLTVV.

The V call is TRBV5-6, the J call TRBJ2-5, with 12 bases matching TRBD2. The CDR3 loop spans 18 amino acids. Losses at the gene ends were 1 base for V and 9 bases for J; bases not matched to a gene: 16. The germline V gene has CDR1 SGHDT and CDR2 YYEEEE. The CDR3 sequence is CASSLWPFKTSGGVAQYF. CDR3 coding DNA: TGTGCCAGCAGCTTGTGGCCCTTTAAGACTAGCGGGGGAGTGGCCCAGTACTTC.

The table lists this clone with a count of one. The chain couples TRBV11-1 to TRBJ1-1; the D is unclear. Trimming removed 8 bases from V and 1 base from J, with 14 bases in between. From germline, CDR1 is SGHAT and CDR2 FQDESV (reference sequence). CDR3 size: 14 residues. CDR3 residues: CASAPHSGNTEAFF. Here the CDR3 DNA reads TGTGCCAGCGCCCCTCACTCGGGGAACACTGAAGCTTTCTTT.